This T cell receptor (beta chain) is drawn from a study of monozygotic twins with inflammatory bowel disease (dated by TCRdb to about 2019). In the study overall: The complete study included 28 monozygotic twin pairs: 19 IBD-discordant Danish pairs and nine German pairs, of which four were IBD-concordant and five were IBD-discordant. The search for disease-associated traits relied mainly on comparing IBD patients with their genetically identical healthy co-twins within discordant pairs. Each individual had, on average, about 151 000 unique TCRalpha sequences and 181 000 unique TCRbeta sequences available for analysis. General study outcomes and caveats: Differing immunosuppressive treatments among patients may have added background noise and inter-individual variability to the repertoires. The analysis was unable to tell apart different T cell subtypes. Compared with healthy twins, IBD patients shared fewer clonotypes with other individuals, and the difference was most pronounced in patients with signs of disease activity. TCRbeta repertoire diversity, by inverse Simpson index, was decreased in IBD patients compared with their healthy co-twins. No difference in repertoire similarity was observed between concordant and discordant twins, possibly owing to limited statistical power. The results gave no support for a single strong signal or clonotype linked to IBD.

From each donor, an approximately 2.5 ml peripheral blood sample was collected into PAXgene tubes and stored at -80 degrees C. Without T cell sorting, total RNA was isolated from whole blood using the PAXgene blood miRNA kit on an automated QIAcube. Peripheral blood from monozygotic twin pairs concordant or discordant for inflammatory bowel disease was subjected to deep TCRalpha and TCRbeta repertoire profiling with unique molecular barcoding. Smoking habits were recorded for all twin pairs, and individuals were classified as current, former or never smokers. Libraries were built with 5' RACE. For each TCR library, around 4,000 ng of total RNA was used. For each sample, cDNA synthesis with SMARTScribe reverse transcriptase was split into eight separate reactions. Unique molecular identifiers containing a 6-nucleotide sample barcode were introduced through template switching during cDNA synthesis. Amplification of TCRalpha and TCRbeta cDNA involved two nested PCRs of approximately 16 and 10 cycles, and each PCR was followed by bead purification. Before amplification, the cDNA was treated with uracil DNA-glycosylase and purified using the QIAquick PCR purification kit. In the second PCR, Illumina TruSeq-compatible adapters and sample-specific barcodes were added. TapeStation and Qubit were used to check library quality and concentration, and 4 to 6 ng of each library went into the pool. Pooled libraries were sequenced on an Illumina HiSeq2500 single-index Rapid Run with 2 x 100 bp reads and custom sequencing primers. As for how the authors treated the data: MiGEC version 1.2.6 was used for UMI-based consensus assembly, which corrected PCR and sequencing errors. V(D)J alignment, clonotype assembly and CDR3 extraction were performed with MiXCR version 2.1.1. Gene usage, clonotype sharing and MAIT/NKT TCR abundance were normalised by analysing the top 1000, 10 000 and 20 000 clonotypes per sample. After downsampling to 27 000 UMIs, diversity was calculated as the inverse Simpson index using the vegan R package. Paired Mann-Whitney U tests were applied to discordant twin pairs, with Benjamini-Hochberg correction for multiple testing. TCRdb reprocessed the reads; each CDR3 protein sequence makes one entry, and DNA is unavailable. The V and J calls shown here were made by TCRdb, not taken from the authors' results. The record for this sample contains a few hundred thousand distinct CDR3 sequences. The ten largest account for approximately 1.6% of the sample.

The CDR3 runs 17 amino acids, cysteine and phenylalanine included. Only the protein is available. For this clonotype: Its antigen is unknown.

The sequence joins TRBV12-3 or TRBV12-4 to TRBJ1-5; the TCRdb D gene call, TRBD1, has no DNA to confirm it. This sequence originates from a human donor with ulcerative colitis or Crohn's disease, or a healthy co-twin of an affected twin (not recorded which). Sequencing was done on a sample of blood. The CDR3 reads CASSLAAGGQSNQPQHF.